Sequencing of this T cell receptor beta chain was carried out in a study of cytomegalovirus exposure and HLA in healthy donors. V was clipped by 4 bases and J by 2 bases, with 6 bases between them. CDR1 is SGHRS, CDR2 YFSETQ, per germline. The CDR3 is 12 amino acids. PCR primers comprised 60 Vbeta and 13 Jbeta primers. Only in-frame clones appear in the TCRdb table, and some are missing; sequencing was by immunoSEQ multiplex PCR. The sample lists fewer than 200,000 clones, roughly 87% occurring once. The receptor comes from a woman aged 50 to 60 in good health and CMV-seronegative. The V call is TRBV5-1, the J call TRBJ2-5; D gene uncertain. The sample was PBMCs. Written as DNA, the CDR3 is TGCGCCAGCAGCCTACCACAAGAGACCCAGTACTTC. It translates to CASSLPQETQYF.